This T cell receptor beta chain was identified during a study of blood T cell repertoires in COVID-19. Study at large: Sites in the United States, Italy and Spain provided acute and convalescent COVID-19 samples.

Sequenced by immunoSEQ multiplex PCR; TCRdb stores in-frame clones only, minus some. The data hold 490,000 or so clones, with around nine tenths observed a single time. Trimming at V came to 6 bases and at J to 4 bases, leaving 3 bases not matched to a gene. This CDR3 spans 14 amino acids. Germline V gene lookup returns CDR1 SNHLY and CDR2 FYNNEI. The receptor comes from a woman aged 55-69 years who had recovered from COVID-19. The chain combines TRBV2 with TRBJ1-1; TRBD1 aligns across 12 bases. The specimen sequenced was PBMCs or T cells enriched from blood (not recorded which). The CDR3 region has the DNA TGTGCCAGCAGCAGGGACAGGGGGCTCACTGAAGCTTTCTTT. Its translation is CASSRDRGLTEAFF.